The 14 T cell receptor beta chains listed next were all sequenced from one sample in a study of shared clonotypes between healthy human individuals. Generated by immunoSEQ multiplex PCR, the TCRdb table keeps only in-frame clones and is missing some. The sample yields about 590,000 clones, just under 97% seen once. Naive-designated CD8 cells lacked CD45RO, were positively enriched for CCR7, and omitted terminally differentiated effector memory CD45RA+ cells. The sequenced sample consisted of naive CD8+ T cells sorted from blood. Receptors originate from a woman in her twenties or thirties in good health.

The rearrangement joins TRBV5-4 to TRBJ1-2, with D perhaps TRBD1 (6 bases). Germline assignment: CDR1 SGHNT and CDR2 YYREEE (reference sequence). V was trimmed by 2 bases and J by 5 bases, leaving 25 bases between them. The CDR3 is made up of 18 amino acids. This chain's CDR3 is CASSLYDLLGATRYGYTF. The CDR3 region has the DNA TGTGCCAGCAGCTTATACGATCTGTTGGGGGCTACCCGGTATGGCTACACCTTC. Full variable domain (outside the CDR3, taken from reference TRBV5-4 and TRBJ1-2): ETGVTQSPTHLIKTRGQQVTLRCSSQSGHNTVSWYQQALGQGPQFIFQYYREEENGRGNFPPRFSGLQFPNYSSELNVNALELDDSALYLCASSLYDLLGATRYGYTFGSGTRLTVV.

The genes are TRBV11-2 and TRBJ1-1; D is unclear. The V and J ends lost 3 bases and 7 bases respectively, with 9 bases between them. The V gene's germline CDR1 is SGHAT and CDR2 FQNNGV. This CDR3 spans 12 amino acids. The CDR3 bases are TGTGCCAGCAGCTTCTTGGCAGATGAAGCTTTCTTT. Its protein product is CASSFLADEAFF.

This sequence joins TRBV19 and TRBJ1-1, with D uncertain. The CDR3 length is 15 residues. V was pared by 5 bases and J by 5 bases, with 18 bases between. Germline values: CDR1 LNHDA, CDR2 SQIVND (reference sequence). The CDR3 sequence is CASSLGLRALTEAFF. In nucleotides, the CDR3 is TGTGCCAGTAGTCTAGGATTAAGGGCATTGACTGAAGCTTTCTTT.

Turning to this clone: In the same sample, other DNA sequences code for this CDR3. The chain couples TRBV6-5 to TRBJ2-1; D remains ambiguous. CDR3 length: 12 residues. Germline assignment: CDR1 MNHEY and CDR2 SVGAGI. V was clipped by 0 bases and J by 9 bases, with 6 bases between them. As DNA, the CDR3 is TGTGCCAGCAGTTACTCCGGCGGTGAGCAGTTCTTC. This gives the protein CASSYSGGEQFF.

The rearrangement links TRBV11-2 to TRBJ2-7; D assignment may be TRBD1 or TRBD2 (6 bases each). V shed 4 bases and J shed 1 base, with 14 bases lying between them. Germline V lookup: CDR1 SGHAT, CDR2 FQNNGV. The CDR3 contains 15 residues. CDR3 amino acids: CASSSGAGPSYEQYF. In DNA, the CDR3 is TGTGCCAGCAGCTCGGGGGCCGGCCCTTCCTACGAGCAGTACTTC.

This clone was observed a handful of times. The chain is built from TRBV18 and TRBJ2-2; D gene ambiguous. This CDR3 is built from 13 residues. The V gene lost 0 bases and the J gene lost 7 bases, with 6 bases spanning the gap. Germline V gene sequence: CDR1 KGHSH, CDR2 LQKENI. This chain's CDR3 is CASSPPSSGELFF. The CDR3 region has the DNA TGTGCCAGCTCACCACCGTCTAGCGGGGAGCTGTTTTTT. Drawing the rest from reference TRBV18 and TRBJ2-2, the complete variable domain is NAGVMQNPRHLVRRRGQEARLRCSPMKGHSHVYWYRQLPEEGLKFMVYLQKENIIDESGMPKERFSAEFPKEGPSILRIQQVVRGDSAAYFCASSPPSSGELFFGEGSRLTVL.

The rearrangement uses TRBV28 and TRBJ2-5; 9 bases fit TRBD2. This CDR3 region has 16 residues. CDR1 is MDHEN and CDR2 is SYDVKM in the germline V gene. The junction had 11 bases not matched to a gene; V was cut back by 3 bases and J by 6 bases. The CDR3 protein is CASSFTTREGRKTQYF. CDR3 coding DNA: TGTGCCAGCAGTTTTACTACGCGGGAGGGCCGAAAGACCCAGTACTTC.

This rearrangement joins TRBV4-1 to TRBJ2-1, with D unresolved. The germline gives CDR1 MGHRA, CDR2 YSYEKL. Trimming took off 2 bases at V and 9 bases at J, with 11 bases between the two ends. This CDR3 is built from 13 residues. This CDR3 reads CASSQPLLFEQFF. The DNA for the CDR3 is TGCGCCAGCAGCCAACCGCTTCTTTTTGAGCAGTTCTTC.

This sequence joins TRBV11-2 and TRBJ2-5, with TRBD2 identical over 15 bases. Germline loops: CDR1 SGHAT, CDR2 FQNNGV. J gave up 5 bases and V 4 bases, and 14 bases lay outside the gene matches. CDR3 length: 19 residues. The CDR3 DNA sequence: TGTGCCAGCAGCTCCTCCGGGACTAGCGGGAGGACCCTCGTTGAGACCCAGTACTTC. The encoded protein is CASSSSGTSGRTLVETQYF.

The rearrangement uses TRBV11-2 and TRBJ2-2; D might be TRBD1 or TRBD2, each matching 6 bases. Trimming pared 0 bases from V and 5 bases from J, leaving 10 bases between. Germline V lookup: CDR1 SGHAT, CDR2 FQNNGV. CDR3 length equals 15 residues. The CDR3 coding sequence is TGTGCCAGCAGCTTAGACGGGGGCTGGACCGGGGAGCTGTTTTTT. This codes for CASSLDGGWTGELFF.

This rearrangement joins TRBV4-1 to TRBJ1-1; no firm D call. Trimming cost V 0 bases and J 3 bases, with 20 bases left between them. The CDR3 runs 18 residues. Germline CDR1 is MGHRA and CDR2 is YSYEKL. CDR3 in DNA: TGCGCCAGCAGCCAAGATCCCCAGGTATTGGGTCTCGACACTGAAGCTTTCTTT. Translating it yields CASSQDPQVLGLDTEAFF.

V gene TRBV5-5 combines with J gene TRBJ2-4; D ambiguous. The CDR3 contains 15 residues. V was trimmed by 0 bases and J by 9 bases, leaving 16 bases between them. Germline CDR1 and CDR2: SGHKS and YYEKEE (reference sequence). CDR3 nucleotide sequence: TGTGCCAGCAGCTTGGACCGCCGAGCAGTCGGCATTCAGTACTTC. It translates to CASSLDRRAVGIQYF.

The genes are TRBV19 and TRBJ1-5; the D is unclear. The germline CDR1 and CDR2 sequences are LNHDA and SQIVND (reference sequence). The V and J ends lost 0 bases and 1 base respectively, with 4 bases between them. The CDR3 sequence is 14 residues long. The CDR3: CASSIDSSNQPQHF. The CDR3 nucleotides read TGTGCCAGTAGTATAGACAGCAGCAATCAGCCCCAGCATTTT.

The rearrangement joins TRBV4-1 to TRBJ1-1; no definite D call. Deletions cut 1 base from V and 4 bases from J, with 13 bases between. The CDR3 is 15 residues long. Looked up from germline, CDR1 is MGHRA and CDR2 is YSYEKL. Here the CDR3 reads CASSQGTVDGTEAFF. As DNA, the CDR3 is TGCGCCAGCAGCCAAGGGACGGTCGATGGCACTGAAGCTTTCTTT.